The T cell receptor (beta chain) described here comes from a study of T cell responses to AZD1222 COVID-19 vaccine. Study details: Some second doses came at about 4 weeks and others at about 12 weeks; these were pooled.

Assay used: immunoSEQ multiplex PCR; TCRdb lists only in-frame clones, some missing. Here the sample spans 120,000 to 150,000 clones, more than 85% being singletons. Study-wide points: Spike-specific TCR breadth rose after two AZD1222 doses, and depth rose as well. Spike-wide vaccine-associated CD4 TCRs dominated at 160-218 and 743-854. No repertoire was sampled before or during the peak T cell response, only after it.

About this clone itself: What it binds is unknown.

The CDR3 covers 14 residues. The germline V and J ends were trimmed by 6 bases and 5 bases, with 16 bases remaining between them. Germline-derived CDR1 and CDR2 are SEHNR and FQNEAQ (reference sequence). The chain combines TRBV7-9 with TRBJ1-2; possibly TRBD1 for D (6 bases). The sequence was collected from an adult in good health. Source: peripheral blood, taken on day 0 of AZD1222 vaccination. The CDR3 coding sequence is TGTGCCAGCAGTCCCACTACAGGGTATTATGGCTACACCTTC. It encodes CASSPTTGYYGYTF. Full variable domain (remainder filled in from reference TRBV7-9 and TRBJ1-2): DTGVSQNPRHKITKRGQNVTFRCDPISEHNRLYWYRQTLGQGPEFLTYFQNEAQLEKSRLLSDRFSAERPKGSFSTLEIQRTEQGDSAMYLCASSPTTGYYGYTFGSGTRLTVV.